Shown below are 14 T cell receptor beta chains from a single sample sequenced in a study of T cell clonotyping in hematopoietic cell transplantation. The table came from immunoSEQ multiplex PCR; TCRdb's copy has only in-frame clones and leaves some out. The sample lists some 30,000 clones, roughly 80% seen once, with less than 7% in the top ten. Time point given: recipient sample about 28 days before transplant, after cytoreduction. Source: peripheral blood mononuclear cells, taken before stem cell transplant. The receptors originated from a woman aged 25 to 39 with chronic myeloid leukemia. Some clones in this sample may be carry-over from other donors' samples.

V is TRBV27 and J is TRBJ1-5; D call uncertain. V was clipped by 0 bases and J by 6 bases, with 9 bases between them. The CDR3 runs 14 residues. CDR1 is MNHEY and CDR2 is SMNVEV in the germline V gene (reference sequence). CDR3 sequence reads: CASSLSGVTQPQHF. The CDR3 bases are TGTGCCAGCAGTTTATCCGGGGTTACTCAGCCCCAGCATTTT.

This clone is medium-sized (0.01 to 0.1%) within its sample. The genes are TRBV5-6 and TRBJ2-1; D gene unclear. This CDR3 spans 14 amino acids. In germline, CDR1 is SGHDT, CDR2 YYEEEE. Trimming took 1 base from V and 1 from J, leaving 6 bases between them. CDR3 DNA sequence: TGTGCCAGCAGCTTGTTCCAGTCCTACAATGAGCAGTTCTTC. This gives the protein CASSLFQSYNEQFF. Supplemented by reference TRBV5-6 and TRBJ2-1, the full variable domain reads DAGVTQSPTHLIKTRGQQVTLRCSPKSGHDTVSWYQQALGQGPQFIFQYYEEEERQRGNFPDRFSGHQFPNYSSELNVNALLLGDSALYLCASSLFQSYNEQFFGPGTRLTVL.

The DNA for the CDR3 is TGTGCCACCGGACGAAGCGCGAACAATGAGCAGTTCTTC. Its protein product is CATGRSANNEQFF. This sequence joins TRBV6-6 and TRBJ2-1; D is unresolved. CDR1 is MNHNY, CDR2 SVGAGI, per germline (reference sequence). Trimming left V 10 bases short and J 5 bases short, with 15 bases between. The CDR3 runs 13 residues.

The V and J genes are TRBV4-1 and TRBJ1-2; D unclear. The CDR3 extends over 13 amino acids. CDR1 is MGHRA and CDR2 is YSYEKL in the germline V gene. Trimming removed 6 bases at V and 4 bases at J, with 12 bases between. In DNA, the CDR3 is TGCGCCAGCAGTCACGGACGGGCCTATGGCTACACCTTC. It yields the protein CASSHGRAYGYTF.

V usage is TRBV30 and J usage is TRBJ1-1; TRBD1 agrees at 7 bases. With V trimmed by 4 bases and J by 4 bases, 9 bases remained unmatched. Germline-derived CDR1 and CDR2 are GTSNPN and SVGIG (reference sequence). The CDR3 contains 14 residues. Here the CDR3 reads CAWNGGGFSTEAFF. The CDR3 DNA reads TGTGCCTGGAATGGAGGGGGCTTTAGCACTGAAGCTTTCTTT.

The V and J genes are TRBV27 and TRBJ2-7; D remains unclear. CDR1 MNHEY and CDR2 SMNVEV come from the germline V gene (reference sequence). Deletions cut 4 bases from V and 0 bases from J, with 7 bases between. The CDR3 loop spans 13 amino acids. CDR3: CASSYSTSYEQYF. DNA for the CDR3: TGTGCCAGCAGTTACAGTACCTCCTACGAGCAGTACTTC.

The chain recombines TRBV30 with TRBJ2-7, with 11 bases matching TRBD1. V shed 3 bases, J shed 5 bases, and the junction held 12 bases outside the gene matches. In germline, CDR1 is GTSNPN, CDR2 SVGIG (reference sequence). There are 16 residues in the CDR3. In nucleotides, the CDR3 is TGTGCCTGGAGAGACGAATCCGGGACAGGGGGGGACGAGCAGTACTTC. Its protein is CAWRDESGTGGDEQYF.

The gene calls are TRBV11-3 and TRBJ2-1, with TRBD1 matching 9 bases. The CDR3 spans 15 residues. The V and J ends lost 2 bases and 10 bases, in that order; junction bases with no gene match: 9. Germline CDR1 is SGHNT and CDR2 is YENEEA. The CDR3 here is CASSLTGQGIGEQFF. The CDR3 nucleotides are TGTGCCAGCAGCTTAACTGGACAGGGGATTGGGGAGCAGTTCTTC.

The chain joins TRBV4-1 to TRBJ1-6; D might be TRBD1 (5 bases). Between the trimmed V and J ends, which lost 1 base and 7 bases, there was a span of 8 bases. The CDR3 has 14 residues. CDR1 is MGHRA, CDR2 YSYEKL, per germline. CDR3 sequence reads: CASSQGQLNSPLHF. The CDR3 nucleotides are TGCGCCAGCAGCCAAGGACAGCTAAATTCACCCCTCCACTTT.

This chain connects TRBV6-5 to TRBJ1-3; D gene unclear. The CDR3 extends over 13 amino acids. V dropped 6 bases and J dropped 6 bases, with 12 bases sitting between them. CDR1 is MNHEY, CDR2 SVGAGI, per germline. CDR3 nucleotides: TGTGCCAGCAGCGTCGGTGCAGCAAACACCATATATTTT. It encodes CASSVGAANTIYF.

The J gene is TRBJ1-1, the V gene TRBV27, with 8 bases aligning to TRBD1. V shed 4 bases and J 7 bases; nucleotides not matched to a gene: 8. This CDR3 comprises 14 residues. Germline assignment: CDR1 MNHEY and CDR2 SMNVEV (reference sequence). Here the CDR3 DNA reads TGTGCCAGCAGTTCGGGACAGGTTTTCGGTGAAGCTTTCTTT. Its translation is CASSSGQVFGEAFF.

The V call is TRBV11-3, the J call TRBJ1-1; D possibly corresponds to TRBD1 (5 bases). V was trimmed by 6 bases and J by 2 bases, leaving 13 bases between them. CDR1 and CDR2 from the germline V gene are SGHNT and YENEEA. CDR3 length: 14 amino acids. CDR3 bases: TGTGCCAGCAGTCGAGGGACGGCAAACACTGAAGCTTTCTTT. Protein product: CASSRGTANTEAFF.

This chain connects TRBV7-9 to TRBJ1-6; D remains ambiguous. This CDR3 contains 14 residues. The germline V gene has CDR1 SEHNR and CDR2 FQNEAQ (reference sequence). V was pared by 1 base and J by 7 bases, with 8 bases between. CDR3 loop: CASSLDKRNSPLHF. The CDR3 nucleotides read TGTGCCAGCAGCTTAGACAAGCGGAATTCACCCCTCCACTTT. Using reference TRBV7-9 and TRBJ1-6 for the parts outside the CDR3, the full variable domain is DTGVSQNPRHKITKRGQNVTFRCDPISEHNRLYWYRQTLGQGPEFLTYFQNEAQLEKSRLLSDRFSAERPKGSFSTLEIQRTEQGDSAMYLCASSLDKRNSPLHFGNGTRLTVT.

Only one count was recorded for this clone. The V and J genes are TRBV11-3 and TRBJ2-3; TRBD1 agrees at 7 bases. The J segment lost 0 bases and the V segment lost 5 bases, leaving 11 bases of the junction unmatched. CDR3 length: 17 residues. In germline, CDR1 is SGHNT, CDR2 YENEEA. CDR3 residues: CASSPQGVQGSTDTQYF. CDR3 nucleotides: TGTGCCAGCAGCCCCCAGGGGGTGCAGGGTAGCACAGATACGCAGTATTTT.